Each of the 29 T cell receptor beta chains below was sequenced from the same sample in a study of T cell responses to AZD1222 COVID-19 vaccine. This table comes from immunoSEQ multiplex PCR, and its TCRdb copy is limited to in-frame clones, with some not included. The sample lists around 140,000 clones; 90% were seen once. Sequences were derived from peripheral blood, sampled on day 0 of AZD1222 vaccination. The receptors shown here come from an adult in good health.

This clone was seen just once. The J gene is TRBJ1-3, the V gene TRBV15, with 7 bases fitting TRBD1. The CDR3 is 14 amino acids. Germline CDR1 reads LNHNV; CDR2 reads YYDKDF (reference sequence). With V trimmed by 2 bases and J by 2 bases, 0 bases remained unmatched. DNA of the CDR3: TGTGCCACCAGCAGAACAGGGGCTGGAAACACCATATATTTT. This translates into CATSRTGAGNTIYF.

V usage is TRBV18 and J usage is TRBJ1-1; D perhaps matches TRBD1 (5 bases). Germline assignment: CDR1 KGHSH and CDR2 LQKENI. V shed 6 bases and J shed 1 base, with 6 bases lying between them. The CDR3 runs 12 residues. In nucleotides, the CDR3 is TGTGCCAGCTCGGGGGAGAACACTGAAGCTTTCTTT. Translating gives CASSGENTEAFF.

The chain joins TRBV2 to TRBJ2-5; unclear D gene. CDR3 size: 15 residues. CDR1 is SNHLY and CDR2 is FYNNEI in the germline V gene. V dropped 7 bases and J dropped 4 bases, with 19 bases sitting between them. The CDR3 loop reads CASITAFGRGETQYF. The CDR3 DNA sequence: TGTGCCAGCATTACTGCATTCGGACGAGGAGAGACCCAGTACTTC.

For the CDR3, the DNA is TGTGCCAGCAGTCCTTCTGCGCTTAATGAAAAACTGTTTTTT. Its translation is CASSPSALNEKLFF. This rearrangement joins TRBV6-5 to TRBJ1-4; D gene ambiguous. Germline V gene sequence: CDR1 MNHEY, CDR2 SVGAGI. V lost 5 bases to trimming and J lost 4 bases, with 11 bases between them. CDR3 length: 14 amino acids.

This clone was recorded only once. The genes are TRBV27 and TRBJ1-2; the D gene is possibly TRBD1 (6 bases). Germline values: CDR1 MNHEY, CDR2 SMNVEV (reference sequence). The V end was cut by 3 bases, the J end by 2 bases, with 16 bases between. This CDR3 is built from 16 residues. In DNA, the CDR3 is TGTGCCAGCAGTTTTATGGGGGCTCCCTCAAACTATGGCTACACCTTC. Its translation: CASSFMGAPSNYGYTF.

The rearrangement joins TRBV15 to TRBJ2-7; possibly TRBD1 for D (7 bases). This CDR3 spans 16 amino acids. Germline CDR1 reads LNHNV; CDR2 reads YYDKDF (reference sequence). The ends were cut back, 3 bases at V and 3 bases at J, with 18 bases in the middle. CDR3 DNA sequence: TGTGCCACCAGCAGCCCCCGCGGGACAGAGGACTACGAGCAGTACTTC. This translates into CATSSPRGTEDYEQYF.

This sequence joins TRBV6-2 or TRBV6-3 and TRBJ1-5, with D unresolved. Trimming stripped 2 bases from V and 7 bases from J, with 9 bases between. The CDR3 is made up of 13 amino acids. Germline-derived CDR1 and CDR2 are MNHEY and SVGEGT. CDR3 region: CASSYADLQPQHF. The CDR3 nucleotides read TGTGCCAGCAGTTACGCGGATCTCCAGCCCCAGCATTTT.

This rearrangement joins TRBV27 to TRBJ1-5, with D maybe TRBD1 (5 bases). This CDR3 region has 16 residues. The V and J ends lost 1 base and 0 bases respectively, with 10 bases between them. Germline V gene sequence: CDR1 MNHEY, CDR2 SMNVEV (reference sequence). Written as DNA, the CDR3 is TGTGCCAGCAGTTTATTCCCAGGGAATAGCAATCAGCCCCAGCATTTT. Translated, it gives CASSLFPGNSNQPQHF.

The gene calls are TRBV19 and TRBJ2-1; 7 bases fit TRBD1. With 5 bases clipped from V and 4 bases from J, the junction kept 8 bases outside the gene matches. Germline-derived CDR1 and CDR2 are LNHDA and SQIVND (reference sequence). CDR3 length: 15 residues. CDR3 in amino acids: CASSGGQITYNEQFF. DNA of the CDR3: TGTGCCAGTAGTGGGGGACAGATAACTTACAATGAGCAGTTCTTC.

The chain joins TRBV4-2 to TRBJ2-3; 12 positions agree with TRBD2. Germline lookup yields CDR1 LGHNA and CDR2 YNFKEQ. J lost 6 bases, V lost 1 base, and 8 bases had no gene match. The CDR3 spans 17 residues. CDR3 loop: CASSQGAASGGADTQYF. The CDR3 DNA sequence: TGTGCCAGCAGCCAAGGGGCGGCTAGCGGGGGGGCCGATACGCAGTATTTT.

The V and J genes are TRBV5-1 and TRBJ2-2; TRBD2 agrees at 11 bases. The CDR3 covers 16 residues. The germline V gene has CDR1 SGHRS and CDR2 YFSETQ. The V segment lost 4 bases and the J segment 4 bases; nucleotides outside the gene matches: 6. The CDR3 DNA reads TGCGCCAGCAGCACGGGGACTAGCGGTGTCACCGGGGAGCTGTTTTTT. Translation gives CASSTGTSGVTGELFF.

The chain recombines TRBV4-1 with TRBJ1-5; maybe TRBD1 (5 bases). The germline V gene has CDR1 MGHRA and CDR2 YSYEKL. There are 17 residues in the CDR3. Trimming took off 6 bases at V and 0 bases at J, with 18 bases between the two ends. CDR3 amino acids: CASSRDGRSYSNQPQHF. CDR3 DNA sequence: TGCGCCAGCAGTCGGGACGGGCGATCGTATAGCAATCAGCCCCAGCATTTT.

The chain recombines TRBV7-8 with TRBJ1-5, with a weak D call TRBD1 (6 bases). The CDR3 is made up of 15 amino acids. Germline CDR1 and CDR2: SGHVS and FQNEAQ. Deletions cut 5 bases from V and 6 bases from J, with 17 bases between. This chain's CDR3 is CASSPQGGASQPQHF. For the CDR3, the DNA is TGTGCCAGCAGCCCCCAAGGGGGGGCGAGTCAGCCCCAGCATTTT.

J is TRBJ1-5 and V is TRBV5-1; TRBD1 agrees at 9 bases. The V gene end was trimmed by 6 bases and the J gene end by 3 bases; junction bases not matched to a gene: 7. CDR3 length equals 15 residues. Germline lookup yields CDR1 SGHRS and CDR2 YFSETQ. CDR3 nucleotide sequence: TGCGCCAGCACCTTACAGGGGGCGAACAATCAGCCCCAGCATTTT. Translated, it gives CASTLQGANNQPQHF. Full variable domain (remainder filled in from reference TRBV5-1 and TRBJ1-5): KAGVTQTPRYLIKTRGQQVTLSCSPISGHRSVSWYQQTPGQGLQFLFEYFSETQRNKGNFPGRFSGRQFSNSRSEMNVSTLELGDSALYLCASTLQGANNQPQHFGDGTRLSIL.

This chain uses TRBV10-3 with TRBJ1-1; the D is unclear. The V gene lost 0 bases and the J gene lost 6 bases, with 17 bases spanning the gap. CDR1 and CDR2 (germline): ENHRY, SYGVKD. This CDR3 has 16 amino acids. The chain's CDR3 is CAISESGGRGRAEAFF. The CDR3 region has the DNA TGTGCCATCAGTGAGTCAGGTGGTAGAGGGAGGGCTGAAGCTTTCTTT.

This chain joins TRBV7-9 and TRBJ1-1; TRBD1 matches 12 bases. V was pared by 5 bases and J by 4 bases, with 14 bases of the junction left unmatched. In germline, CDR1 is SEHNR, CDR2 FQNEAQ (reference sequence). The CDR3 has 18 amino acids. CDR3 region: CASSINPGQGALGTEAFF. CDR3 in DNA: TGTGCCAGCAGCATCAACCCGGGACAGGGGGCCCTGGGCACTGAAGCTTTCTTT.

In nucleotides, the CDR3 is TGCGCCAGCAGCCAAGAAGGCGGACTAGTCAAAGACTATTCCTACGAGCAGTACTTC. Translating it yields CASSQEGGLVKDYSYEQYF. This rearrangement joins TRBV4-1 to TRBJ2-7; 7 bases match TRBD2. This CDR3 region has 19 residues. Trimming cost V 0 bases and J 1 base; bases outside gene matches: 15. Germline CDR1 MGHRA, CDR2 YSYEKL.

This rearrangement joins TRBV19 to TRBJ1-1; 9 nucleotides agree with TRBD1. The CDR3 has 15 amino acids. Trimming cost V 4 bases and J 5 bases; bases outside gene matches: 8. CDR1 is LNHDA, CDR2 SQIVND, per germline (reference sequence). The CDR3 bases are TGTGCCAGTAGTAGGGGGGACAGGGAGTATACTGAAGCTTTCTTT. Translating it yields CASSRGDREYTEAFF. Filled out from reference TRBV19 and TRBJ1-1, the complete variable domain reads DGGITQSPKYLFRKEGQNVTLSCEQNLNHDAMYWYRQDPGQGLRLIYYSQIVNDFQKGDIAEGYSVSREKKESFPLTVTSAQKNPTAFYLCASSRGDREYTEAFFGQGTRLTVV.

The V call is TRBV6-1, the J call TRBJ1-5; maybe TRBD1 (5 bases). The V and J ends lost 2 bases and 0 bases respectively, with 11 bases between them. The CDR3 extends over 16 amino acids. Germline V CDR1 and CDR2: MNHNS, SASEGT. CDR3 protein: CASSEQGLASNQPQHF. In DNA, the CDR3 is TGTGCCAGCAGTGAACAGGGACTTGCTAGCAATCAGCCCCAGCATTTT.

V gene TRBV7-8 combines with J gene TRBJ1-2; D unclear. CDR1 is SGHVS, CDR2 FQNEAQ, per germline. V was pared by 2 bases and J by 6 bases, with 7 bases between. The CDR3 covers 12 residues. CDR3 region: CASSLSENGYTF. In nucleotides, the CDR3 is TGTGCCAGCAGCTTATCAGAAAATGGCTACACCTTC. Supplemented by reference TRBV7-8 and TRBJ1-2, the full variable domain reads GAGVSQSPRYKVAKRGQDVALRCDPISGHVSLFWYQQALGQGPEFLTYFQNEAQLDKSGLPSDRFFAERPEGSVSTLKIQRTQQEDSAVYLCASSLSENGYTFGSGTRLTVV.

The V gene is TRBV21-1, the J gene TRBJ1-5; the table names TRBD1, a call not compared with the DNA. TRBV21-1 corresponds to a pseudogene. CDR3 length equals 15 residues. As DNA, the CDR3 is TGTGCCAGCACCCTAAAGACAGGGAACAATCAGCCCCAGCATTTT. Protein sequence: CASTLKTGNNQPQHF.

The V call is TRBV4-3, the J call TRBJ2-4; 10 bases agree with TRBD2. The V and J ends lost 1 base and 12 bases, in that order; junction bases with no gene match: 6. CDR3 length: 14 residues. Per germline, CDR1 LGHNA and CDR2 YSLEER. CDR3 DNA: TGCGCCAGCAGCCAAGTATTAGCGGGGGGCTCTCAGTACTTC. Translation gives CASSQVLAGGSQYF.

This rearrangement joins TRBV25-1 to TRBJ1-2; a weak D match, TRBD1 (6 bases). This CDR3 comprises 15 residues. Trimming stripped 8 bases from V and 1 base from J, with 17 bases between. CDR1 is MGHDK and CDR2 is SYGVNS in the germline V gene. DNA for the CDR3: TGTGCCAGCTCCCCCGGGACAACTGATAACTATGGCTACACCTTC. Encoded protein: CASSPGTTDNYGYTF.

Here the CDR3 reads CASSPGVIPGLAGESYNEQFF. Here the CDR3 DNA reads TGTGCCAGCAGCCCCGGGGTCATACCGGGACTAGCGGGCGAGTCCTACAATGAGCAGTTCTTC. The chain is built from TRBV7-8 and TRBJ2-1; 12 bases are a match to TRBD2. The CDR3 consists of 21 residues. Germline loops: CDR1 SGHVS, CDR2 FQNEAQ. V lost 5 bases and J lost 1; bases outside the gene matches: 18.

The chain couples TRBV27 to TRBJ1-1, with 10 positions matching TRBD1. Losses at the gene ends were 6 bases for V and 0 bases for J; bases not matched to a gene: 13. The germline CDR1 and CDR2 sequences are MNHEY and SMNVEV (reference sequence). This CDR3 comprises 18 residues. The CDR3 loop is CASSRQGQGRIVNTEAFF. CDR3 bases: TGTGCCAGCAGCAGGCAGGGACAGGGGCGTATCGTGAACACTGAAGCTTTCTTT.

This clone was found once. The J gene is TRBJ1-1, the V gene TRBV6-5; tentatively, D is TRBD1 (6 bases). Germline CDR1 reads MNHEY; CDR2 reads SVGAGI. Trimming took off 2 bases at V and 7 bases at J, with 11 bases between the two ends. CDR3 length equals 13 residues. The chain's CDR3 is CASSYGQIYEAFF. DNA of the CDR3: TGTGCCAGCAGTTACGGACAGATCTATGAAGCTTTCTTT.

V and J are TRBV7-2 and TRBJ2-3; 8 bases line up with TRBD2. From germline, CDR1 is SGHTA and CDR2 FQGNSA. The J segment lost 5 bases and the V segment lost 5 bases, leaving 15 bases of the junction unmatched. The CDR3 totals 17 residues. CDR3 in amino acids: CASSDPSGGHRVDTQYF. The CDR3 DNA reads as TGTGCCAGCAGCGACCCAAGCGGGGGCCATAGGGTAGATACGCAGTATTTT.

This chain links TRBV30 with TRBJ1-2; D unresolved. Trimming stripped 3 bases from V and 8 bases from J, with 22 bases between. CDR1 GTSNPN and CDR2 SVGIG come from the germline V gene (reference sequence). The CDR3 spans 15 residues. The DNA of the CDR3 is TGTGCCTGGAGAGTCCGGGGAGGAGGTTGGTGGGGCTACACCTTC. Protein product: CAWRVRGGGWWGYTF.

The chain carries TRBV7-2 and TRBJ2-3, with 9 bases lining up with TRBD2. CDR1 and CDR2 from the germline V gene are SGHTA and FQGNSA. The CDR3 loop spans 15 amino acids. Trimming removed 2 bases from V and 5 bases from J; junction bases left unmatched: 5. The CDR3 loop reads CASSLSASGEDTQYF. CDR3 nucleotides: TGTGCCAGCAGCTTATCAGCTAGCGGGGAAGATACGCAGTATTTT.